Listed here are 5 T cell receptor beta chains from one sample, sequenced in a study of cytomegalovirus exposure and HLA in healthy donors (dated by TCRdb to about 2017). Library prep was done by the immunoSEQ multiplex PCR assay. For the multiplex PCR, a mixture combining 60 forward primers for TCR Vbeta segments and 13 reverse primers for TCR Jbeta segments was used. What TCRdb holds here is the immuneACCESS table cut down to in-frame rearrangements. Part of the clones is not present; checked against another copy, under half of the missing clones reflect an unresolved V gene, and the others are unexplained. Present in this sample are about 180,000 clones, 84% of which were seen just once. The ten most abundant clones make up roughly 1.2% of the sample. Sample: PBMCs. Receptors were obtained from a girl aged 2-15 years in good health and CMV-seropositive.

The gene calls are TRBV21-1 and TRBJ2-7; the table's D call TRBD2 went unverified against the DNA. TRBV21-1 is flagged as a pseudogene. This CDR3 spans 17 amino acids. The chain's CDR3 is CASSKDRAGQWVGEQYF. DNA for the CDR3: TGTGCCAGCAGCAAAGATCGGGCGGGCCAATGGGTTGGCGAGCAGTACTTC.

The rearrangement joins TRBV7-8 to TRBJ2-7; no firm D call. The CDR3 is 11 amino acids. Germline V lookup: CDR1 SGHVS, CDR2 FQNEAQ. V was cut by 5 bases and J by 4 bases, with 6 bases left in between. This CDR3 is CASSPLYEQYF. The CDR3, as DNA: TGTGCCAGCAGCCCCCTTTACGAGCAGTACTTC.

The V and J genes are TRBV6-5 and TRBJ2-7, with a possible D match to TRBD2 (5 bases). Trimming took 7 bases from V and 6 from J, leaving 13 bases between them. Germline lookup yields CDR1 MNHEY and CDR2 SVGAGI. The CDR3 has 12 residues. This CDR3 is CASNFGVCEQYF. CDR3 sequence (DNA): TGTGCCAGCAATTTCGGGGTCTGCGAGCAGTACTTC.

CDR3 in amino acids: CASSLQLTGQEQFF. CDR3 bases: TGCGCCAGCAGCTTACAACTTACAGGGCAGGAGCAGTTCTTC. This chain joins TRBV5-1 and TRBJ2-1; D possibly corresponds to TRBD1 (6 bases). The V gene's germline CDR1 is SGHRS and CDR2 YFSETQ. V was clipped by 2 bases and J by 10 bases, with 16 bases between them. This CDR3 spans 14 amino acids.

This rearrangement joins TRBV9 to TRBJ1-6; 7 bases agree with TRBD1. Looked up from germline, CDR1 is SGDLS and CDR2 is YYNGEE. The length of the CDR3 is 15 residues. V shed 1 base, J shed 10 bases, and the junction held 8 bases outside the gene matches. In DNA form, the CDR3 reads TGTGCCAGCAGCGTAACACAGGGGCTGGGATCACCCCTCCACTTT. As protein: CASSVTQGLGSPLHF.